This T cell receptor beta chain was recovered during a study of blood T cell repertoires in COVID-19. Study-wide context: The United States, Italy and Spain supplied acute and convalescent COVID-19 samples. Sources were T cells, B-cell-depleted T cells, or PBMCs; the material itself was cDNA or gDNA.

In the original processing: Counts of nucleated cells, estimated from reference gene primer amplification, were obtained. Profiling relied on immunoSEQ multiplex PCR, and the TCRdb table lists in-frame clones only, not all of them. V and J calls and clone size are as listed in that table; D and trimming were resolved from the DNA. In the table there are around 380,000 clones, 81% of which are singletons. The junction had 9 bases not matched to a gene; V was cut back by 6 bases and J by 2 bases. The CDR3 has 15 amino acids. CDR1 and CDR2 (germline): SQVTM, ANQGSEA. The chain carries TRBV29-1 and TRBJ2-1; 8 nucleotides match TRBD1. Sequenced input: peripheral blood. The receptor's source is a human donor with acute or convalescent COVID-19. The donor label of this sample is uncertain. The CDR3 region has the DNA TGCAGCGTGAGAAGCGACAGGGGTACCTACAATGAGCAGTTCTTC. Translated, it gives CSVRSDRGTYNEQFF.